This paragraph covers one T cell receptor beta chain sequence. This sample is drawn from a study of blood T cell repertoires in COVID-19. The wider study: Samples came from the United States, Italy and Spain, spanning acute and convalescent COVID-19. The analysed material was cDNA or gDNA that came from T cells, B-cell-depleted T cells, or PBMCs.

Original processing notes: Cell counts per sample came from amplifying reference gene primers. The protocol was immunoSEQ multiplex PCR, while the TCRdb copy is restricted to in-frame clones and leaves out a portion. The DNA was the basis for D and trimming; V, J and clone size are from that table. This table holds about 73,000 clones, approximately 88% found once. V gave up 6 bases and J gave up 7 bases, with 18 bases separating them. Per germline, CDR1 ENHRY and CDR2 SYGVKD. The CDR3 covers 14 residues. This chain links TRBV10-3 with TRBJ1-2; maybe TRBD1 (5 bases). The clonotype comes from a man older than 75 with active or convalescent COVID-19. Sequenced: peripheral blood. The CDR3 region is CAIRGTGKLGGYTF. DNA of the CDR3: TGTGCCATCAGAGGTACAGGAAAGCTGGGTGGCTACACCTTC.